This T cell receptor (beta chain) came from a study of T cell changes during pregnancy in multiple sclerosis. Generated by immunoSEQ multiplex PCR, the TCRdb table keeps only in-frame clones and is missing some. The sample lists just over 80,000 clones, nearly 95% occurring once. This TCR was sampled from a female donor with multiple sclerosis, enrolled in a pregnancy study. The specimen was peripheral blood, collected in the second trimester of pregnancy.

CDR3 amino acids: CASSHRDKNTEAFF. The CDR3, as DNA: TGTGCCAGTAGTCACCGGGACAAGAACACTGAAGCTTTCTTT. The V gene is TRBV19, the J gene TRBJ1-1, with D possibly TRBD1 on 6 matching bases. V lost 5 bases to trimming and J lost 1 base, with 11 bases between them. CDR1 is LNHDA and CDR2 is SQIVND in the germline V gene (reference sequence). The CDR3 length is 14 residues.